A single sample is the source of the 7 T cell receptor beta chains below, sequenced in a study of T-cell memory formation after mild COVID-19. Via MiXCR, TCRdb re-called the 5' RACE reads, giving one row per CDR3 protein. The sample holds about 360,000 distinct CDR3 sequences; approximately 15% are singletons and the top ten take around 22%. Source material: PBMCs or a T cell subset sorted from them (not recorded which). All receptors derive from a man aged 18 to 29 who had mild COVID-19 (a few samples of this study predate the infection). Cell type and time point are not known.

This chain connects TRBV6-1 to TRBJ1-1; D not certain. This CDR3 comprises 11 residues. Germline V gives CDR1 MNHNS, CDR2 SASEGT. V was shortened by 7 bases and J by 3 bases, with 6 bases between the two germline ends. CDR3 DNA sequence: TGTGCCAGCATCTATCACACTGAAGCTTTCTTT. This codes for CASIYHTEAFF.

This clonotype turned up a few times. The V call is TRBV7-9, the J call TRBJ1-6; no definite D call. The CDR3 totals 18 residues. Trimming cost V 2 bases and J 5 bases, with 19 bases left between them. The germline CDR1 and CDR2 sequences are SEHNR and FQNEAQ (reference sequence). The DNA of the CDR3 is TGTGCCAGCAGCTTATCTTCACACGAGATCCCCGATAATTCACCCCTCCACTTT. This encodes CASSLSSHEIPDNSPLHF.

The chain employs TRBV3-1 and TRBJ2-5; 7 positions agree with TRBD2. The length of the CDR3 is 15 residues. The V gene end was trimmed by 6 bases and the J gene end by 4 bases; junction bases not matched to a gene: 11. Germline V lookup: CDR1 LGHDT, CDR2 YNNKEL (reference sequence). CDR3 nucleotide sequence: TGTGCCAGCAGACCTCGAGCGGGACGGGGAGAGACCCAGTACTTC. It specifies CASRPRAGRGETQYF.

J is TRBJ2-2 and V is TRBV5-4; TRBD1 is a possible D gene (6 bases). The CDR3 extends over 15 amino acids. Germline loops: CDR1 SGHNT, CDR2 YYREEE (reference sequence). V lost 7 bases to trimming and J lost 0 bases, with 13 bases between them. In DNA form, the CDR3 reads TGTGCCAGCCAGGCGGCAGGGGCGAACACCGGGGAGCTGTTTTTT. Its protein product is CASQAAGANTGELFF.

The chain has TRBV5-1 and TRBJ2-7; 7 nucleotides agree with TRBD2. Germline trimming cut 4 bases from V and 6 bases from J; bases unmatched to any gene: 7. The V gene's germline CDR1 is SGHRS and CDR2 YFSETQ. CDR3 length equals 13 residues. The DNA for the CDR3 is TGCGCCAGCAGCCCCGGACTAGTTGGCGAGCAGTACTTC. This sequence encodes CASSPGLVGEQYF.

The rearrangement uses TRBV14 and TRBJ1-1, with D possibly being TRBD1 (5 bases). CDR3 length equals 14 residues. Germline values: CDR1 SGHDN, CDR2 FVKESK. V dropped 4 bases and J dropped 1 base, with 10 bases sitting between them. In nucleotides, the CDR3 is TGTGCCAGCAGCCCCTGGGGGACGAACACTGAAGCTTTCTTT. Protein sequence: CASSPWGTNTEAFF.

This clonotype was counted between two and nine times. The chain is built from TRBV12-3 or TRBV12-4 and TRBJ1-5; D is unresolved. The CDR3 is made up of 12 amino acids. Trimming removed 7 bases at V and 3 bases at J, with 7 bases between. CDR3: CASTSSNQPQHF. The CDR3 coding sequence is TGTGCCAGCACGAGTTCCAATCAGCCCCAGCATTTT.